The 13 T cell receptor beta chains in this list originate from one sample, sequenced in a study of T-cell reconstitution after alpha-beta-depleted transplantation in children (TCRdb year 2016). The library was obtained by PCR. Sequencing took place on an Illumina HiSeq 2500. TCR library preparation used molecular barcoding, with unique molecular identifiers applied to normalize quantification of the TCRbeta repertoire. Starting from the raw public reads, TCRdb applied fastp trimming at Q25, assembled clones with MiXCR and retained in-frame beta chains. Each CDR3 protein gets just one entry, which takes the most common genes and DNA from the rows behind it. The sample table shows 350,000 to 400,000 distinct CDR3 sequences, and less than 15% are seen once. 3.5% to 4.5% of the sample is held by the ten biggest clonotypes. The sequenced sample was PBMCs, obtained from the stem cell graft. The receptors derive from a human donor who donated a stem cell graft to a child with Fanconi anemia.

This clonotype was counted only a few times. The J gene is TRBJ1-2, the V gene TRBV10-2; D not certain. This CDR3 has 17 residues. The V gene's germline CDR1 is WSHSY and CDR2 SAAADI. The V gene lost 0 bases and the J gene lost 4 bases, with 18 bases spanning the gap. CDR3 bases: TGCGCCAGCAGTGAGTCGAAGGACGGGTCCTTGGGCTATGGCTACACCTTC. It translates to CASSESKDGSLGYGYTF.

The rearrangement uses TRBV7-2 and TRBJ2-1, with 8 positions matching TRBD2. The germline V gene encodes CDR1 SGHTA and CDR2 FQGNSA. With 5 bases clipped from V and 10 bases from J, the junction kept 10 bases outside the gene matches. The CDR3 is 14 residues long. CDR3 sequence (DNA): TGTGCCAGCAGCGCCGACACTAGCGGCCGCGAGCAGTTCTTC. Protein product: CASSADTSGREQFF. The entire variable domain, with the rest obtained from reference TRBV7-2 and TRBJ2-1, is as follows: GAGVSQSPSNKVTEKGKDVELRCDPISGHTALYWYRQSLGQGLEFLIYFQGNSAPDKSGLPSDRFSAERTGGSVSTLTIQRTQQEDSAVYLCASSADTSGREQFFGPGTRLTVL.

This chain connects TRBV5-1 to TRBJ2-2; D may be TRBD1 (6 bases). The CDR3 length is 16 residues. The germline V gene has CDR1 SGHRS and CDR2 YFSETQ. Trimming shortened V by 6 bases and J by 0 bases, and 15 bases separated the two germline ends. The CDR3 DNA reads TGCGCCAGCAAGATGGGGGCATTCGCGAACACCGGGGAGCTGTTTTTT. It specifies CASKMGAFANTGELFF.

The CDR3 DNA reads TGTGCCATCAGTGAGGTGGAGGAGACCCAGTACTTC. Its translation: CAISEVEETQYF. The chain has TRBV10-3 and TRBJ2-5; D is ambiguous. Germline V CDR1 and CDR2: ENHRY, SYGVKD. The CDR3 sequence is 12 residues long. Between the trimmed V and J ends, which lost 2 bases and 5 bases, there was a span of 6 bases.

Only a few counts were recorded for this clonotype. The chain joins TRBV5-4 to TRBJ2-1; D is unresolved. The V end was cut by 3 bases, the J end by 4 bases, with 11 bases between. CDR1 is SGHNT, CDR2 YYREEE, per germline (reference sequence). The CDR3 covers 14 residues. The CDR3 bases are TGTGCCAGCAGCTCCCCCGGGCCGTACAATGAGCAGTTCTTC. Amino acids: CASSSPGPYNEQFF.

As for this clonotype: Here the CDR3 omits its conserved ending phenylalanine or tryptophan, so a read error is the likely source. The V and J genes are TRBV20-1 and TRBJ1-4; TRBD1 agrees at 10 bases. Germline V gene data show CDR1 as DFQATT and CDR2 as SNEGSKA (reference sequence). The ends lost 0 bases at V and 7 bases at J; junction bases unmatched: 5. The length of the CDR3 is 15 residues. Here the CDR3 reads CSARDPRTGGEKLFY. Written as DNA, the CDR3 is TGCAGTGCTAGAGATCCCCGGACAGGGGGTGAAAAACTGTTTTAT.

This clonotype came up a few times. The rearrangement uses TRBV20-1 and TRBJ2-1; D is undetermined. This CDR3 comprises 15 residues. Germline CDR1 is DFQATT and CDR2 is SNEGSKA (reference sequence). Trimming stripped 5 bases from V and 0 bases from J, with 14 bases between. The CDR3, as DNA: TGCAGTGCTTCCGGGCTCCAGAGCTCCTACAATGAGCAGTTCTTC. Its translation is CSASGLQSSYNEQFF.

This clonotype was counted only a few times. The rearrangement links TRBV5-1 to TRBJ2-1, with D possibly matching TRBD2 (6 bases). Germline CDR1 is SGHRS and CDR2 is YFSETQ. Deletions cut 3 bases from V and 4 bases from J, with 11 bases between. CDR3 length: 14 residues. In nucleotides, the CDR3 is TGCGCCAGCAGCTCGGGGGTCCTTTACAATGAGCAGTTCTTC. As protein: CASSSGVLYNEQFF.

The V gene is TRBV3-1, the J gene TRBJ2-2, with D possibly being TRBD1 (5 bases). The CDR3 has 14 amino acids. The germline V and J ends were trimmed by 3 bases and 4 bases, with 9 bases remaining between them. Germline CDR1 reads LGHDT; CDR2 reads YNNKEL (reference sequence). The CDR3 reads CASSQLQVTGELFF. As DNA, the CDR3 is TGTGCCAGCAGCCAGCTACAGGTCACCGGGGAGCTGTTTTTT.

This clonotype was seen many times. The DNA for the CDR3 is TGTGCCAGCAGCCGCGGGACAGACCCCTACGAGCAGTACGTC. Translating it yields CASSRGTDPYEQYV. This chain uses TRBV5-6 with TRBJ2-7; tentatively, D is TRBD1 (7 bases). This CDR3 spans 14 amino acids. The germline CDR1 and CDR2 sequences are SGHDT and YYEEEE. The V and J ends lost 4 bases and 2 bases respectively, with 13 bases between them.

The chain employs TRBV2 and TRBJ1-6; D remains ambiguous. Germline lookup yields CDR1 SNHLY and CDR2 FYNNEI. The V and J ends lost 4 bases and 16 bases respectively, with 11 bases between them. The CDR3 contains 11 residues. The CDR3 sequence: CASSVKGPLHF. In nucleotides, the CDR3 is TGTGCCAGCAGTGTCAAGGGTCCGCTCCACTTT.

This clonotype has more than one count but fewer than ten. In DNA form, the CDR3 reads TGCGCCAGCAGCTCCGGACAGGGGAAAGGAGAGACCCAGTACTTC. Translated, it gives CASSSGQGKGETQYF. The chain recombines TRBV5-1 with TRBJ2-5, with 9 nucleotides matching TRBD1. The germline V gene encodes CDR1 SGHRS and CDR2 YFSETQ. The CDR3 is made up of 15 amino acids. The V segment lost 3 bases and the J segment 4 bases; nucleotides outside the gene matches: 7.

In its sample, this clonotype was seen many times. V is TRBV7-2 and J is TRBJ2-5; 8 bases map to TRBD1. With V trimmed by 1 base and J by 5 bases, 9 bases remained unmatched. CDR3 length: 16 residues. Germline CDR1 reads SGHTA; CDR2 reads FQGNSA. The CDR3 here is CASSLGPRGRRETQYF. Here the CDR3 DNA reads TGTGCCAGCAGCTTAGGACCCAGGGGGCGCCGGGAGACCCAGTACTTC.